This TCR beta chain came from a study of beta chain features in type 1 diabetes. The length of the CDR3 is 14 residues. Trimming cost V 5 bases and J 0 bases, with 5 bases left between them. Germline-derived CDR1 and CDR2 are MNHEY and SVGAGI. In this sample, this clone turned up a few times. The antigen remains unidentified. Study results and caveats: Over-representation of high TCR-expressing cells was a possible consequence of cDNA sequencing.

Reverse transcription of all isolated RNA meant that expressed TCRB transcripts were sequenced. Generated by immunoSEQ multiplex PCR, the TCRdb table keeps only in-frame clones and is missing some. The top ten clones hold 0.55% to 0.75% of a sample with 150,000 to 190,000 clones, about 8.5% of them seen once. V gene TRBV6-5 combines with J gene TRBJ2-6; no definite D call. Sequenced: central memory CD4+ T cells from blood. This receptor was taken from a man younger than 35 in good health. CDR3 amino acids: CASSRSSGANVLTF. CDR3 nucleotide sequence: TGTGCCAGCAGTCGGAGCTCTGGGGCCAACGTCCTGACTTTC.